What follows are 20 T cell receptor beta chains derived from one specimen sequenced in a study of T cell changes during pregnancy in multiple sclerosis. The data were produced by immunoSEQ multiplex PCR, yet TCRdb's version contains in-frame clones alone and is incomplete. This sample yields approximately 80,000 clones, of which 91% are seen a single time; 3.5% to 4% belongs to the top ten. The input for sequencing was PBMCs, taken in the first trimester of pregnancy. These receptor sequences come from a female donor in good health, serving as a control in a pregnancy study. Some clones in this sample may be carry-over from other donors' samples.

The CDR3 DNA is TGTGCCAGCGACCCGGGACAGCCAACCTACGAGCAGTACTTC. It yields the protein CASDPGQPTYEQYF. The V call is TRBV2, the J call TRBJ2-7; the match to TRBD1 covers 7 bases. Per germline, CDR1 SNHLY and CDR2 FYNNEI. V shed 8 bases, J shed 2 bases, and the junction held 9 bases outside the gene matches. The CDR3 totals 14 residues. Using reference TRBV2 and TRBJ2-7 for the parts outside the CDR3, the full variable domain is EPEVTQTPSHQVTQMGQEVILRCVPISNHLYFYWYRQILGQKVEFLVSFYNNEISEKSEIFDDQFSVERPDGSNFTLKIRSTKLEDSAMYFCASDPGQPTYEQYFGPGTRLTVT.

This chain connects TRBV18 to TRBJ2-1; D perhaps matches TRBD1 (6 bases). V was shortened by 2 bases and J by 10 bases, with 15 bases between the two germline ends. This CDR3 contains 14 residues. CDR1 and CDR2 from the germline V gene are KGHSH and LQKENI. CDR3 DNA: TGTGCCAGCTCACCATATCGGGGCCAGGGGGAGCAGTTCTTC. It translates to CASSPYRGQGEQFF.

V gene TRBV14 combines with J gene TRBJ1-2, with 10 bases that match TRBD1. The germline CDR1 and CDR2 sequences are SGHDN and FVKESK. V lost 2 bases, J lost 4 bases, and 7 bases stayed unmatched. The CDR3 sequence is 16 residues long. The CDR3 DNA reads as TGTGCCAGCAGCCAACTGACCGGGACAGGGGTCTATGGCTACACCTTC. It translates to CASSQLTGTGVYGYTF.

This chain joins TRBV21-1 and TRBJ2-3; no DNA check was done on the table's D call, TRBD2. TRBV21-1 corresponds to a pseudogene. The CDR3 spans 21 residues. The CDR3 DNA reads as TGTGCCAGCAGCAAAGTAGTTTCTTCTCGGACTAGCGGGAGGAACACAGATACGCAGTATTTT. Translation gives CASSKVVSSRTSGRNTDTQYF.

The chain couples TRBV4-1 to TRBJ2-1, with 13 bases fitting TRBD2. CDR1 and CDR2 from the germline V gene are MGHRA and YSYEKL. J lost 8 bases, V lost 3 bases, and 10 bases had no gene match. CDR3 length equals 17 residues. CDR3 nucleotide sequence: TGCGCCAGCAGCCAGAAACCCACTAGCGGGGGGGTGTATGAGCAGTTCTTC. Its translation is CASSQKPTSGGVYEQFF.

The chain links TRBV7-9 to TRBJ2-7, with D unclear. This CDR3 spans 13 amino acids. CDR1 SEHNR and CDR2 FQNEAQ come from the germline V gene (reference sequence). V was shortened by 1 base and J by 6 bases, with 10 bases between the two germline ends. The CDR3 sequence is CASSLDILGEQYF. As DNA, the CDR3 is TGTGCCAGCAGCTTAGACATTCTAGGCGAGCAGTACTTC.

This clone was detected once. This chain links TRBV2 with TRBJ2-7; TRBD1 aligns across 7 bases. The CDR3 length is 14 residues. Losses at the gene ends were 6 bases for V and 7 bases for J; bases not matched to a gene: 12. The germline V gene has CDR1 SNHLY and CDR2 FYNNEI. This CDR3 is CASRRDSPTLEQYF. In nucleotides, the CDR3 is TGTGCCAGCAGAAGGGACAGCCCGACTTTGGAGCAGTACTTC.

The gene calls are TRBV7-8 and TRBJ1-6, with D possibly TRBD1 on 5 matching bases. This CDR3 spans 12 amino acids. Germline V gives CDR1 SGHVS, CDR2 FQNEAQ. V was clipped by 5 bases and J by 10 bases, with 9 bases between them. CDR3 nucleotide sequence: TGTGCCAGCAGCACCCCAGGGTCACCCCTCCACTTT. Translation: CASSTPGSPLHF.

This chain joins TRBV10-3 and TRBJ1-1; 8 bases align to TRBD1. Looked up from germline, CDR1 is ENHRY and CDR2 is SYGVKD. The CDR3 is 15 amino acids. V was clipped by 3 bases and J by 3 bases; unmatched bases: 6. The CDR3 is CAISEPGTGHTEAFF. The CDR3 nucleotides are TGTGCCATCAGTGAACCCGGGACAGGTCACACTGAAGCTTTCTTT.

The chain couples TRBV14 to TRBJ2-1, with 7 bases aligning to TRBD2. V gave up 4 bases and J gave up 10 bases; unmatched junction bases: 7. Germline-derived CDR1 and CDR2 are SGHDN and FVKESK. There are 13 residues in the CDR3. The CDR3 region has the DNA TGTGCCAGCAGCCCCGAGCAGCGGGGAGAGCAGTTCTTC. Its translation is CASSPEQRGEQFF.

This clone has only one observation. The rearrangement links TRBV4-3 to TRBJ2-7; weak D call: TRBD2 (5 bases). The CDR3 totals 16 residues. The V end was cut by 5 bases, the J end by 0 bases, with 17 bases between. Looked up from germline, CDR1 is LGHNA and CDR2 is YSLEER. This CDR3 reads CASSYFQADSSYEQYF. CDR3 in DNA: TGCGCCAGCAGCTATTTCCAAGCGGATAGCTCCTACGAGCAGTACTTC.

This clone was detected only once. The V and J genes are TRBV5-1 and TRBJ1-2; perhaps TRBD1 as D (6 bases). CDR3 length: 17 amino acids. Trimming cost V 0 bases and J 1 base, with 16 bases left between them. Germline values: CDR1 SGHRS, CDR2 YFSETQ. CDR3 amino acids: CASSLGGQAAFNYGYTF. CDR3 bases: TGCGCCAGCAGCTTGGGGGGGCAGGCGGCATTTAACTATGGCTACACCTTC. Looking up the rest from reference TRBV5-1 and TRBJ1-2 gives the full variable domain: KAGVTQTPRYLIKTRGQQVTLSCSPISGHRSVSWYQQTPGQGLQFLFEYFSETQRNKGNFPGRFSGRQFSNSRSEMNVSTLELGDSALYLCASSLGGQAAFNYGYTFGSGTRLTVV.

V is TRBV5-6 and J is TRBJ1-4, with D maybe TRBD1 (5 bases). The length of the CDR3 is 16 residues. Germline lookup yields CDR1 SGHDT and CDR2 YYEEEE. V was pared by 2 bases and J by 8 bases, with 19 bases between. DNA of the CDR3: TGTGCCAGCAGCTTATCCGGCTGGGGCGGGAGAGAAAAACTGTTTTTT. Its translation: CASSLSGWGGREKLFF. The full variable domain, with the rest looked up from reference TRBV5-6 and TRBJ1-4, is DAGVTQSPTHLIKTRGQQVTLRCSPKSGHDTVSWYQQALGQGPQFIFQYYEEEERQRGNFPDRFSGHQFPNYSSELNVNALLLGDSALYLCASSLSGWGGREKLFFGSGTQLSVL.

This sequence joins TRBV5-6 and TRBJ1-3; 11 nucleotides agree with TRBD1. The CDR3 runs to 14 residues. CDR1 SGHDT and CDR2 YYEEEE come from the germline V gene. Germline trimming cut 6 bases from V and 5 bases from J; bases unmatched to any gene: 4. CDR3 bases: TGTGCCAGCAACGGACAGGGGGCCCGAAACACCATATATTTT. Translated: CASNGQGARNTIYF.

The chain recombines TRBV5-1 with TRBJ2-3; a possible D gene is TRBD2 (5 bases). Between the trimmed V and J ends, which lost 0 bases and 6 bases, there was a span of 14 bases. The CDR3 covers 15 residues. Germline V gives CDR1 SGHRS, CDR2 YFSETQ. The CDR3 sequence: CASSLGASPTDTQYF. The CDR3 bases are TGCGCCAGCAGCTTGGGGGCTAGCCCGACGGATACGCAGTATTTT.

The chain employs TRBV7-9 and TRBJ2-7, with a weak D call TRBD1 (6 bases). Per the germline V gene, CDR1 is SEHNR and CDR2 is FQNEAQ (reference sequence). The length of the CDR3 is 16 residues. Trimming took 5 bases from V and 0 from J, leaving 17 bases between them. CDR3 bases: TGTGCCAGCAGCGCAGAGAGTCTGACAGGCTCCTACGAGCAGTACTTC. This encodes CASSAESLTGSYEQYF.

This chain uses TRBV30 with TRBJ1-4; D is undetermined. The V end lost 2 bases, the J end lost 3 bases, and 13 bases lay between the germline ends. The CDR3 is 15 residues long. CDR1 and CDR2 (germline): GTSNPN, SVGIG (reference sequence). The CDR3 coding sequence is TGTGCCTGGAGTTTAGCGGGGATCCCTAATGAAAAACTGTTTTTT. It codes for CAWSLAGIPNEKLFF.

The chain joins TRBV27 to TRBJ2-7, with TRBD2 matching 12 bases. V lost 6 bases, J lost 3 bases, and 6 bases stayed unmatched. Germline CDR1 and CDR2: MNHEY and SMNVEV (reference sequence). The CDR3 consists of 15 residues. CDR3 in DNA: TGTGCCAGCAGCCGACTAGCGGGAGATCTCTACGAGCAGTACTTC. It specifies CASSRLAGDLYEQYF.

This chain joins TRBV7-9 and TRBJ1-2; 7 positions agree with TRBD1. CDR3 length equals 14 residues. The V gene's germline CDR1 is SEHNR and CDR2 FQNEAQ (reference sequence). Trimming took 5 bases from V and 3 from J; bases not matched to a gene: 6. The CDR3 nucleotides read TGTGCCAGCAGCCTGAGGGGGCGCGACTATGGCTACACCTTC. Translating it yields CASSLRGRDYGYTF.

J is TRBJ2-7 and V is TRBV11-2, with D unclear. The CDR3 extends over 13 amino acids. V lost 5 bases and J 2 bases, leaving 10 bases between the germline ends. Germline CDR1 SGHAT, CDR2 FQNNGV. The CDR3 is CASSPDGAYEQYF. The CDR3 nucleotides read TGTGCCAGCAGCCCCGACGGAGCCTACGAGCAGTACTTC.